This T cell receptor beta chain comes out of a study of early stage breast cancer tumors. This CDR3 contains 15 residues. CDR1 MNHNS and CDR2 SASEGT come from the germline V gene. Unmatched junction bases numbered 5, after V lost 4 bases and J lost 0 bases. General study results and limits: In about 90% of the 16 patients, blood comparison separated tumor from normal breast.

Generated by immunoSEQ multiplex PCR, the TCRdb table keeps only in-frame clones and is missing some. Here the sample spans some 28,000 clones, under 60% being singletons. Note on this clone: The antigen is unknown.

The source of this sequence is a person aged 45 to 59 with breast cancer. J is TRBJ1-2 and V is TRBV6-1; the match to TRBD1 covers 7 bases. The sample taken for sequencing was breast tumor tissue. The CDR3 DNA reads TGTGCCAGCAGTGTGTCCGGGACAGCTAACTATGGCTACACCTTC. Translated: CASSVSGTANYGYTF.